This T cell receptor (beta chain) was recovered during a study of cytotoxic CD8 clonotypes in ibrutinib-treated CLL. For the study at large: Partial responders roughly 25, complete 2; about twelve progressed and around 15 stayed in remission by median approximately 5.5 years.

The V gene lost 4 bases and the J gene lost 2 bases, with 11 bases spanning the gap. The germline gives CDR1 MGHRA, CDR2 YSYEKL. The CDR3 contains 14 residues. Depths of 1 in 200,000 to 1 in 1 million T cells were the sequencing target. TCRdb keeps only in-frame clones here, not all; method: immunoSEQ multiplex PCR. The table has over 120,000 clones, 70% to 90% seen once. The sequence derives from a human donor with chronic lymphocytic leukemia. Specimen: PBMCs, collected after 36 months of ibrutinib treatment. The rearrangement uses TRBV4-1 and TRBJ2-5; no reliable D call. The CDR3 loop is CASSRGRAQETQYF. The CDR3 DNA follows: TGCGCCAGCAGCCGCGGAAGAGCGCAAGAGACCCAGTACTTC.